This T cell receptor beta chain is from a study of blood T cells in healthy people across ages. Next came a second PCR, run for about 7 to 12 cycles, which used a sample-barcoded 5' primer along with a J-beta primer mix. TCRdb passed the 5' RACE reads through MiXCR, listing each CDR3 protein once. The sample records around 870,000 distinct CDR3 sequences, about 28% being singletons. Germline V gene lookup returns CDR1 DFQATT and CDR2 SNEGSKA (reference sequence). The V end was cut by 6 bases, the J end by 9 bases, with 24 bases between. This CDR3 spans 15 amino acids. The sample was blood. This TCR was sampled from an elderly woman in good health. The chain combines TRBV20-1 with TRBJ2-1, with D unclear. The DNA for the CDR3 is TGCAGTGCCTCCGTCCCAGCGACAAGAGGTAGTGAGCAGTTCTTC. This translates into CSASVPATRGSEQFF.